The clone carrying this T cell receptor (beta chain) was observed a few times. Its antigen is undetermined. These data come from a study of spatial heterogeneity in lung cancer. Turning to the study itself: There were consistently more beta-chain sequences detected than alpha-chain sequences. Whole-study findings and limits: The study found ubiquitous expanded tumor TCRs in blood more at resection than follow-up.

The CDR3 is 16 amino acids. Germline CDR1 and CDR2: SGHAT and FQNNGV. After removal of 5 bases from V and 5 bases from J, the junction contained 13 bases not matched to a gene. Unique molecular identifiers, one per molecule, were present on every TCR cDNA molecule. TCRdb re-called the 5' RACE reads through MiXCR, storing one row per CDR3 protein. The table has about 4,000 distinct CDR3 sequences, approximately 20% seen once. The time point was: sample taken at primary tumor resection. Whole RNA was taken from tumor, nontumor lung or frozen PBMC; it was then sequenced unsorted. The donor group consisted of around 70 patients who had untreated, early-stage non-small cell lung cancer.

The clonotype originates from a male donor with early-stage non-small cell lung cancer. The genes are TRBV11-2 and TRBJ2-3; 7 bases align to TRBD1. Sequenced material: PBMCs, taken at surgery. The CDR3 region has the DNA TGTGCCAGCAGCCCCAGGACAGGTTTCGGTGTAGATACGCAGTATTTT. It specifies CASSPRTGFGVDTQYF.